This TCR beta chain was obtained from a study of cytomegalovirus exposure and HLA in healthy donors. It was with 60 Vbeta and 13 Jbeta primers that the PCR ran. TCRdb's copy holds only in-frame clones and misses some; the assay was immunoSEQ multiplex PCR. Altogether fewer than 200,000 clones are present, around 75% being singletons, with the ten largest covering approximately 1.8%. CDR3 length: 15 residues. Germline V CDR1 and CDR2: MNHEY, SMNVEV (reference sequence). Between the trimmed V and J ends, which lost 0 bases and 0 bases, there was a span of 8 bases. The clonotype originates from a woman in her thirties in good health and CMV-seronegative. The gene calls are TRBV27 and TRBJ2-5; D call uncertain. Sample: PBMCs. For the CDR3, the DNA is TGTGCCAGCAGTTTATCGATCGACAACCAAGAGACCCAGTACTTC. It specifies CASSLSIDNQETQYF.